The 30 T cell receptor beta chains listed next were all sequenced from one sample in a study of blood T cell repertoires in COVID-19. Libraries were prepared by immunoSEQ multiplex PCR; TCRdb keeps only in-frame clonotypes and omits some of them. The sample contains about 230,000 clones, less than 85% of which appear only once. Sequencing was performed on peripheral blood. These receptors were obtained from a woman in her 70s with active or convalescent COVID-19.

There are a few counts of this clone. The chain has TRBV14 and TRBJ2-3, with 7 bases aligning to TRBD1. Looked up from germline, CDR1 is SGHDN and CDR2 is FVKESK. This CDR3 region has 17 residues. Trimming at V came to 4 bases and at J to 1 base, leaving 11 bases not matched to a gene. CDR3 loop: CASSPRTGQRGTDTQYF. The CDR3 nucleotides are TGTGCCAGCAGCCCTCGGACAGGCCAAAGGGGCACAGATACGCAGTATTTT.

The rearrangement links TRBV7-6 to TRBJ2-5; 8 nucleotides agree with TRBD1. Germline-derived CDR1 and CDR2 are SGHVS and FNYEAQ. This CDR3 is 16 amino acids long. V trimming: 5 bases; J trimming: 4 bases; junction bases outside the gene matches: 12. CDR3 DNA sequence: TGTGCCAGCAGCGTCAGTCGGACAGGGCCACTAGAGACCCAGTACTTC. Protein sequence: CASSVSRTGPLETQYF.

CDR3 DNA sequence: TGTGCCACCAGTCGGGCAGGGCGCAATGAGCAGTTCTTC. It translates to CATSRAGRNEQFF. The chain has TRBV24-1 and TRBJ2-1, with a weak D call TRBD1 (5 bases). CDR1 is KGHDR and CDR2 is SFDVKD in the germline V gene. CDR3 length: 13 residues. Between the trimmed V and J ends, which lost 6 bases and 6 bases, there was a span of 11 bases.

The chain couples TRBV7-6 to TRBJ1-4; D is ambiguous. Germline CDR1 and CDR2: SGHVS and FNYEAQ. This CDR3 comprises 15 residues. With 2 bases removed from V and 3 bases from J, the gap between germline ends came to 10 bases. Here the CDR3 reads CASSLSERSNEKLFF. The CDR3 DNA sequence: TGTGCCAGCAGCTTATCAGAGCGGTCTAATGAAAAACTGTTTTTT.

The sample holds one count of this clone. The CDR3 DNA reads TGTGCCAGCAGTCCCCGACAGGGGAGGCAAGAGACCCAGTACTTC. Protein sequence: CASSPRQGRQETQYF. J is TRBJ2-5 and V is TRBV27; the match to TRBD1 covers 8 bases. This CDR3 has 15 amino acids. With V trimmed by 5 bases and J by 2 bases, 7 bases remained unmatched. Germline values: CDR1 MNHEY, CDR2 SMNVEV (reference sequence).

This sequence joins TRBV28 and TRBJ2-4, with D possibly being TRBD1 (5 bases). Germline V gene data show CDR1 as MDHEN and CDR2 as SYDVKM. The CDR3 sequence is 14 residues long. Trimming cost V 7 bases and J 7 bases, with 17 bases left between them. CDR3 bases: TGTGCCAGCACCCCGGAAGGGGATTGGAACATTCAGTACTTC. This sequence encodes CASTPEGDWNIQYF.

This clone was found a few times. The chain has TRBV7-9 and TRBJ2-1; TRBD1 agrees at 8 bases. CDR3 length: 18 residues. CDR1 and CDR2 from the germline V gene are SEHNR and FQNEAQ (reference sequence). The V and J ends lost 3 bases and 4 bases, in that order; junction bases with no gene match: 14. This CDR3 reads CASSFSPGQGAPYNEQFF. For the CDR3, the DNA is TGTGCCAGCAGCTTCTCCCCCGGACAGGGAGCCCCGTACAATGAGCAGTTCTTC.

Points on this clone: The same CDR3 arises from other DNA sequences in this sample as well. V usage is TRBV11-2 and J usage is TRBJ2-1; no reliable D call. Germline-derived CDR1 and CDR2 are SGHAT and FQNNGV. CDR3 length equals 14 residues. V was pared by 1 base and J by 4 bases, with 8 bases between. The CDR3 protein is CASSLAGVYNEQFF. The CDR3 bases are TGTGCCAGCAGCTTAGCAGGCGTATACAATGAGCAGTTCTTC.

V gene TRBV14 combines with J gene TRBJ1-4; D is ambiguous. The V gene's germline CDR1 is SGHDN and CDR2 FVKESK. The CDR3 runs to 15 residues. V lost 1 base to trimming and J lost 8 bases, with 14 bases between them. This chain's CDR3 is CASSQVAVLREKLFF. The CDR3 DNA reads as TGTGCCAGCAGCCAAGTCGCGGTATTAAGGGAAAAACTGTTTTTT.

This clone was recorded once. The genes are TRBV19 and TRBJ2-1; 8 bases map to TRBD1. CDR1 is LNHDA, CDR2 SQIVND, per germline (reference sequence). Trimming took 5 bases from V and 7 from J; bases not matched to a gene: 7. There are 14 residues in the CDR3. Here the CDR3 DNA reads TGTGCCAGTAGTTCCCAGGGGGCGGGAAATGAGCAGTTCTTC. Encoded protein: CASSSQGAGNEQFF. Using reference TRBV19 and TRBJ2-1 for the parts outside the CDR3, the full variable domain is DGGITQSPKYLFRKEGQNVTLSCEQNLNHDAMYWYRQDPGQGLRLIYYSQIVNDFQKGDIAEGYSVSREKKESFPLTVTSAQKNPTAFYLCASSSQGAGNEQFFGPGTRLTVL.

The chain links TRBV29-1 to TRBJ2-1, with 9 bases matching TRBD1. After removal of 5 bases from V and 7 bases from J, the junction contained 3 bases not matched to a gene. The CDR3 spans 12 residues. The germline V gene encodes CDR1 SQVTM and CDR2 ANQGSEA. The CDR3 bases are TGCAGCGTTACGACAGGGGGGAATGAGCAGTTCTTC. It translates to CSVTTGGNEQFF.

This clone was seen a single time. CDR3 sequence reads: CASSWTITNQPQHF. The CDR3 region has the DNA TGTGCCAGCAGCTGGACTATAACAAATCAGCCCCAGCATTTT. The chain joins TRBV5-5 to TRBJ1-5; no reliable D call. The CDR3 length is 14 residues. Germline CDR1 SGHKS, CDR2 YYEKEE (reference sequence). V was clipped by 3 bases and J by 4 bases, with 11 bases between them.

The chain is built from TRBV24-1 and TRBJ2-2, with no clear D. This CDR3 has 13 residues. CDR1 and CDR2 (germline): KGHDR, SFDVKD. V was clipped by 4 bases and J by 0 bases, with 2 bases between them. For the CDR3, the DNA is TGTGCCACCAGTGACACGAACACCGGGGAGCTGTTTTTT. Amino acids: CATSDTNTGELFF.

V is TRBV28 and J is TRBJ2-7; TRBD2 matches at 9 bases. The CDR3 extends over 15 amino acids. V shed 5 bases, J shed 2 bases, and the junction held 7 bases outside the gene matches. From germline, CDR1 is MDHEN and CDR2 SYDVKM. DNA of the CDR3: TGTGCCAGCAGTGCCCCCCCTAGCGGGGCCTACGAGCAGTACTTC. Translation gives CASSAPPSGAYEQYF.

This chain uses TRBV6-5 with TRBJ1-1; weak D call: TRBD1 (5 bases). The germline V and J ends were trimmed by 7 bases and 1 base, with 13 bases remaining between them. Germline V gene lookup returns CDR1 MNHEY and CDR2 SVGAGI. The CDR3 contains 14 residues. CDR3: CASTFDRTNTEAFF. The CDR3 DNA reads TGTGCCAGCACCTTCGACAGAACGAACACTGAAGCTTTCTTT.

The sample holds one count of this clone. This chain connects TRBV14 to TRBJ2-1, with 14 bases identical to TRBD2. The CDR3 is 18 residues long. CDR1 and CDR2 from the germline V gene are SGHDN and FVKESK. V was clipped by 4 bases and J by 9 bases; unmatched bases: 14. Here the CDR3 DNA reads TGTGCCAGCAGCCCAGCACGGACTAGCGGGAGGTCCGTTAGTGAGCAGTTCTTC. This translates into CASSPARTSGRSVSEQFF.

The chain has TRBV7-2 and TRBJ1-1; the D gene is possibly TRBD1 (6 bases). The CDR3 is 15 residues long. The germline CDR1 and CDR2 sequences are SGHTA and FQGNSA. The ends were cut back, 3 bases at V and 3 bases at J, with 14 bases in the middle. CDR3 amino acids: CASSLQGAGDTEAFF. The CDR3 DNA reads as TGTGCCAGCAGCTTGCAGGGTGCAGGGGACACTGAAGCTTTCTTT.

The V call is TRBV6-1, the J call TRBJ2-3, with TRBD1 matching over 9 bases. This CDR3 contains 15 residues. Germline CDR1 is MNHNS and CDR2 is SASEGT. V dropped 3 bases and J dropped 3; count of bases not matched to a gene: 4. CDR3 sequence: CASSDTGTGTDTQYF. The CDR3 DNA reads TGTGCCAGCAGTGACACCGGGACAGGGACAGATACGCAGTATTTT.

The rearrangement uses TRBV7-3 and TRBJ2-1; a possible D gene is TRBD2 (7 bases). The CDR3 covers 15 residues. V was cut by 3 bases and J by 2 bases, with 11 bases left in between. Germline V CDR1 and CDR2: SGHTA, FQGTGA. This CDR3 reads CASSFPGGPYNEQFF. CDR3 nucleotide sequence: TGTGCCAGCAGCTTCCCGGGGGGCCCCTACAATGAGCAGTTCTTC. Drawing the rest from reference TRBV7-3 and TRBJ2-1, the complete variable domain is GAGVSQTPSNKVTEKGKYVELRCDPISGHTALYWYRQSLGQGPEFLIYFQGTGAADDSGLPNDRFFAVRPEGSVSTLKIQRTERGDSAVYLCASSFPGGPYNEQFFGPGTRLTVL.

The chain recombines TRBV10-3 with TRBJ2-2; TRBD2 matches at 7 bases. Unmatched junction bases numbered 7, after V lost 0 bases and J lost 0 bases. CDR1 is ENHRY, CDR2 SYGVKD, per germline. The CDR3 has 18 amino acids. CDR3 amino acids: CAISESGGNSPNTGELFF. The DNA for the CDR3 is TGTGCCATCAGTGAGTCGGGAGGGAACAGTCCGAACACCGGGGAGCTGTTTTTT.

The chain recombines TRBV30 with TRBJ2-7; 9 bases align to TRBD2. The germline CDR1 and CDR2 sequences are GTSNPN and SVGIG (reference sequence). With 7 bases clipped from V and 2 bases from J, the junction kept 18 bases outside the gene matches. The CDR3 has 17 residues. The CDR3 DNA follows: TGTGCCTCAGCTCATAGCGGGAGCTGGTATGGCGCCTACGAGCAGTACTTC. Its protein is CASAHSGSWYGAYEQYF.

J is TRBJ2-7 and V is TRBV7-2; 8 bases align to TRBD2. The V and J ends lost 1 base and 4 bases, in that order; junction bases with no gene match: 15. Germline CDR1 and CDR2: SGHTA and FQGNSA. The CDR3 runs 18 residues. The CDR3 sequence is CASSLELAGHPPSYEQYF. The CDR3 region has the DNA TGTGCCAGCAGCTTAGAGCTAGCGGGTCACCCTCCCTCTTACGAGCAGTACTTC.

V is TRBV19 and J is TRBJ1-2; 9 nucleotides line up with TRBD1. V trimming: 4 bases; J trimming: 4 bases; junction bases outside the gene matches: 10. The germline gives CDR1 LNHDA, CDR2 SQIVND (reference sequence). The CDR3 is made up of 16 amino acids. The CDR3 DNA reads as TGTGCCAGTAGTACAACTCGGGACAGGGCCCCCTATGGCTACACCTTC. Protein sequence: CASSTTRDRAPYGYTF.

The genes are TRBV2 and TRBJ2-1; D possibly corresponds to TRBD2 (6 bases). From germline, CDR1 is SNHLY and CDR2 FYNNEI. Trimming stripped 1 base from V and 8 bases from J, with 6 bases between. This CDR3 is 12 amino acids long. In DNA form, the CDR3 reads TGTGCCAGCAGTGAAGGGGGGGATGAGCAGTTCTTC. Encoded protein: CASSEGGDEQFF.

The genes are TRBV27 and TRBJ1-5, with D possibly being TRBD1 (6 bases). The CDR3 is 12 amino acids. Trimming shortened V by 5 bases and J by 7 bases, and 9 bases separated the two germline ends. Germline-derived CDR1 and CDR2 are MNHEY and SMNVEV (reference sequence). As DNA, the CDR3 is TGTGCCAGCAGTCCCCAGGGGCAGCCCCAGCATTTT. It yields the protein CASSPQGQPQHF.

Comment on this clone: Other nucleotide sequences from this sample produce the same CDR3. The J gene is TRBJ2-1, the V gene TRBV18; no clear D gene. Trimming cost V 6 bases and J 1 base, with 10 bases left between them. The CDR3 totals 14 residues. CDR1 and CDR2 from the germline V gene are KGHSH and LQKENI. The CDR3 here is CASSPGLSYNEQFF. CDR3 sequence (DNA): TGTGCCAGCTCCCCTGGCCTTTCCTACAATGAGCAGTTCTTC.

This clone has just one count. The CDR3 nucleotides read TGTGCCAGCAGGCCTACTAGCGGGGGGACCCTCTTCATGAACACCGGGGAGCTGTTTTTT. Its protein is CASRPTSGGTLFMNTGELFF. The chain is built from TRBV2 and TRBJ2-2; TRBD2 matches 12 bases. Germline lookup yields CDR1 SNHLY and CDR2 FYNNEI. The CDR3 covers 20 residues. Trimming removed 6 bases from V and 1 base from J; junction bases left unmatched: 15.

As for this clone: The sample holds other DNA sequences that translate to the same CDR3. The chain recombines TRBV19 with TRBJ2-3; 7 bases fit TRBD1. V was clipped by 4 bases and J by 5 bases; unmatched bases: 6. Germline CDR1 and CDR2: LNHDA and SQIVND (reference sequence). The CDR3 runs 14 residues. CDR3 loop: CASSTQGGLDTQYF. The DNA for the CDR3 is TGTGCCAGTAGTACGCAAGGGGGCCTAGATACGCAGTATTTT.

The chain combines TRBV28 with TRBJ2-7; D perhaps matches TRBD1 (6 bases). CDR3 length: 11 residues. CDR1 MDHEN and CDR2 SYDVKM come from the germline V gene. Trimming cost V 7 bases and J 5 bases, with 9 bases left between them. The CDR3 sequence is CASNGGDEQYF. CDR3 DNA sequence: TGTGCCAGCAATGGGGGCGACGAGCAGTACTTC.

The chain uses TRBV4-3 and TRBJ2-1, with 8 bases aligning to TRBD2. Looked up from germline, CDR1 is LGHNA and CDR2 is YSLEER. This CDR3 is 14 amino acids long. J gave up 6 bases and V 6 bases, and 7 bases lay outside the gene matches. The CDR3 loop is CASSVDGGGNEQFF. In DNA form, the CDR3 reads TGCGCCAGCAGTGTCGACGGGGGGGGCAATGAGCAGTTCTTC.